The 8 T cell receptor beta chains listed next were all sequenced from one sample in a study of Ad26.COV2.S vaccination and SARS-CoV-2 variants. Libraries were prepared by immunoSEQ multiplex PCR; TCRdb keeps only in-frame clonotypes and omits some of them. The sample has some 480,000 clones; roughly 89% are singletons. Treatment specified: around 19 received Ad26.COV2.S at low or high dose, single or two shots; several received placebo; per-sample allocation not given. Specimen acquisition occurred on day 63 following the initial vaccine or placebo injection. This sample comprised peripheral blood, obtained in a trial of Ad26.COV2.S vaccine versus placebo. All receptors derive from a person between 18 and 60 years old who received the Ad26.COV2.S COVID-19 vaccine or a placebo.

The chain has TRBV5-1 and TRBJ1-4; possible D gene TRBD1, 5 bases. Germline lookup yields CDR1 SGHRS and CDR2 YFSETQ. V gave up 5 bases and J gave up 5 bases, with 10 bases separating them. This CDR3 is built from 13 residues. CDR3 bases: TGCGCCAGCAGGGGGACGCTCAATGAAAAACTGTTTTTT. Translation: CASRGTLNEKLFF.

To note about this clone: This sample includes further DNA sequences coding for the same CDR3. The rearrangement joins TRBV30 to TRBJ1-2; D gene ambiguous. There are 11 residues in the CDR3. Germline CDR1 GTSNPN, CDR2 SVGIG (reference sequence). The germline V and J ends were trimmed by 1 base and 8 bases, with 8 bases remaining between them. The CDR3 DNA follows: TGTGCCTGGAGTGAGGGCGGCGGCTACACCTTC. Translation: CAWSEGGGYTF.

The rearrangement uses TRBV27 and TRBJ2-1; 11 bases agree with TRBD2. Unmatched junction bases numbered 4, after V lost 8 bases and J lost 10 bases. This CDR3 spans 12 amino acids. Germline CDR1 reads MNHEY; CDR2 reads SMNVEV (reference sequence). The CDR3 sequence: CASSLAGGEQFF. CDR3 bases: TGTGCCAGCTCTTTAGCGGGAGGGGAGCAGTTCTTC.

CDR3 in DNA: TGTGCCTGGGACGCCAAAGAGACCCAGTACTTC. Translated, it gives CAWDAKETQYF. The gene calls are TRBV30 and TRBJ2-5; D remains unclear. Deletions cut 5 bases from V and 3 bases from J, with 7 bases between. The germline gives CDR1 GTSNPN, CDR2 SVGIG (reference sequence). There are 11 residues in the CDR3.

The chain has TRBV6-6 and TRBJ2-1, with D unresolved. CDR1 MNHNY and CDR2 SVGAGI come from the germline V gene (reference sequence). V lost 0 bases to trimming and J lost 4 bases, with 7 bases between them. This CDR3 comprises 14 residues. CDR3 residues: CASSYSYKYNEQFF. CDR3 DNA: TGTGCCAGCAGTTACTCATACAAATACAATGAGCAGTTCTTC.

This rearrangement joins TRBV9 to TRBJ2-3; TRBD2 agrees at 10 bases. J was trimmed by 3 bases and V by 4 bases; bases with no gene match: 11. CDR1 is SGDLS and CDR2 is YYNGEE in the germline V gene. The CDR3 covers 17 residues. The CDR3: CASSKVGSSGSTDTQYF. The CDR3 nucleotides are TGTGCCAGCAGCAAAGTGGGGTCTAGCGGGAGTACAGATACGCAGTATTTT.

The chain recombines TRBV27 with TRBJ1-5; D is unresolved. V was trimmed by 6 bases and J by 0 bases, leaving 18 bases between them. Germline V gives CDR1 MNHEY, CDR2 SMNVEV (reference sequence). The CDR3 has 17 amino acids. CDR3 nucleotide sequence: TGTGCCAGCAGCCCCAAGAAAACAGCTTATAGCAATCAGCCCCAGCATTTT. It yields the protein CASSPKKTAYSNQPQHF.

The chain has TRBV5-1 and TRBJ2-1; weak D call: TRBD2 (7 bases). From germline, CDR1 is SGHRS and CDR2 YFSETQ. The CDR3 covers 14 residues. Between the trimmed V and J ends, which lost 4 bases and 8 bases, there was a span of 16 bases. CDR3 region: CASSPRGDNDEQFF. CDR3 nucleotide sequence: TGCGCCAGCAGCCCTCGGGGGGACAACGATGAGCAGTTCTTC.